One and the same sample provided the 15 T cell receptor beta chains below, sequenced in a study of shared clonotypes between healthy human individuals. Generated by immunoSEQ multiplex PCR, the TCRdb table keeps only in-frame clones and is missing some. The data show a few hundred thousand clones, 79% seen once. The sample consisted of PBMCs. The receptors derive from a woman in her thirties or forties in good health. Some clones in this sample may be carry-over from other donors' samples.

There are a few counts of this clone. The chain recombines TRBV11-2 with TRBJ2-3; a possible D gene is TRBD1 (5 bases). V lost 0 bases and J lost 4, with 14 bases in between. The germline V gene has CDR1 SGHAT and CDR2 FQNNGV. CDR3 length: 16 amino acids. CDR3 DNA: TGTGCCAGCAGCTTAGATTCAACAGGCGTGGCAGATACGCAGTATTTT. This translates into CASSLDSTGVADTQYF. The full variable domain, in which reference TRBV11-2 and TRBJ2-3 provide the parts outside the CDR3, is EAGVAQSPRYKIIEKRQSVAFWCNPISGHATLYWYQQILGQGPKLLIQFQNNGVVDDSQLPKDRFSAERLKGVDSTLKIQPAKLEDSAVYLCASSLDSTGVADTQYFGPGTRLTVL.

This clone has only a few counts. The chain recombines TRBV18 with TRBJ2-7; D gene ambiguous. The CDR3 has 13 amino acids. Germline CDR1 KGHSH, CDR2 LQKENI. V was trimmed by 6 bases and J by 2 bases, leaving 11 bases between them. The CDR3 sequence is CASSLSATYEQYF. CDR3 DNA: TGTGCCAGCTCCCTGTCCGCCACCTACGAGCAGTACTTC.

The chain uses TRBV7-8 and TRBJ2-7; D is unresolved. CDR1 and CDR2 from the germline V gene are SGHVS and FQNEAQ. Trimming stripped 6 bases from V and 1 base from J, with 16 bases between. CDR3 length: 15 residues. The CDR3 DNA reads as TGTGCCAGCAGACCGTACATCGGCAAATCCTACGAGCAGTACTTC. This sequence encodes CASRPYIGKSYEQYF.

The V gene is TRBV5-4, the J gene TRBJ2-1; a possible D gene is TRBD2 (6 bases). Germline V gene lookup returns CDR1 SGHNT and CDR2 YYREEE (reference sequence). Trimming shortened V by 6 bases and J by 13 bases, and 35 bases separated the two germline ends. This CDR3 comprises 18 residues. As DNA, the CDR3 is TGTGCCAGCACCCTGCGCGTCCTTAGCGGCTCTCCGGCGAGCGTACAGTTCTTC. Translation gives CASTLRVLSGSPASVQFF.

The CDR3 protein is CASSYSRDTGYEQYF. CDR3 nucleotides: TGTGCCAGCAGTTATTCCCGGGACACGGGATACGAGCAGTACTTC. J is TRBJ2-7 and V is TRBV6-5; a possible D gene is TRBD1 (6 bases). Trimming pared 3 bases from V and 4 bases from J, leaving 16 bases between. The CDR3 has 15 amino acids. Germline V gives CDR1 MNHEY, CDR2 SVGAGI.

This clone was seen once. V usage is TRBV15 and J usage is TRBJ1-2; 9 bases map to TRBD1. Germline V gene sequence: CDR1 LNHNV, CDR2 YYDKDF (reference sequence). This CDR3 is 17 amino acids long. V dropped 0 bases and J dropped 2; count of bases not matched to a gene: 7. The CDR3 DNA reads TGTGCCACCAGCAGAGACGGGGGACAGGGACCCAACTATGGCTACACCTTC. Amino acids: CATSRDGGQGPNYGYTF.

J is TRBJ1-5 and V is TRBV5-6, with a possible D match to TRBD1 (5 bases). CDR1 and CDR2 (germline): SGHDT, YYEEEE. V lost 4 bases and J 2 bases, leaving 10 bases between the germline ends. This CDR3 comprises 14 residues. Here the CDR3 reads CASSPRDGNQPQHF. As DNA, the CDR3 is TGTGCCAGCAGCCCCCGGGACGGCAATCAGCCCCAGCATTTT.

The chain links TRBV19 to TRBJ2-5; 10 nucleotides match TRBD1. The germline V gene has CDR1 LNHDA and CDR2 SQIVND (reference sequence). CDR3 length: 14 residues. J gave up 5 bases and V 3 bases, and 3 bases lay outside the gene matches. The CDR3 DNA follows: TGTGCCAGTAGTATTGGGACAGGGGAGGAGACCCAGTACTTC. It is translated as CASSIGTGEETQYF.

In its sample, this clone was seen a few times. This may be a read error: a much more frequent sequence differs by one nucleotide. This rearrangement joins TRBV18 to TRBJ1-2; D might be TRBD1 (5 bases). Germline values: CDR1 KGHSH, CDR2 LQKENI. CDR3 length: 14 residues. The CDR3 sequence: CVSSPEGGDSGYTF. The CDR3 bases are TGTGTCAGCTCACCCGAGGGAGGGGATTCTGGCTACACCTTC. Variable domain in full (rest from reference TRBV18 and TRBJ1-2): NAGVMQNPRHLVRRRGQEARLRCSPMKGHSHVYWYRQLPEEGLKFMVYLQKENIIDESGMPKERFSAEFPKEGPSILRIQQVVRGDSAAYFCVSSPEGGDSGYTFGSGTRLTVV.

The J gene is TRBJ2-1, the V gene TRBV25-1, with no clear D. The CDR3 consists of 15 residues. The germline V and J ends were trimmed by 7 bases and 7 bases, with 20 bases remaining between them. Per the germline V gene, CDR1 is MGHDK and CDR2 is SYGVNS. DNA of the CDR3: TGTGCCAGCACTCCCCTGGAAACCCCTTCGAATGAGCAGTTCTTC. This encodes CASTPLETPSNEQFF. Full variable domain (remainder filled in from reference TRBV25-1 and TRBJ2-1): EADIYQTPRYLVIGTGKKITLECSQTMGHDKMYWYQQDPGMELHLIHYSYGVNSTEKGDLSSESTVSRIRTEHFPLTLESARPSHTSQYLCASTPLETPSNEQFFGPGTRLTVL.

The chain's CDR3 is CASRPDRAGNSPLHF. The CDR3, as DNA: TGTGCCAGCAGGCCAGACAGGGCGGGGAATTCACCCCTCCACTTT. The chain carries TRBV6-1 and TRBJ1-6, with 7 bases lining up with TRBD1. The CDR3 spans 15 residues. V shed 6 bases and J 7 bases; nucleotides not matched to a gene: 9. Germline CDR1 reads MNHNS; CDR2 reads SASEGT.

This clone was counted a single time. The V call is TRBV2, the J call TRBJ2-5; 10 bases fit TRBD1. CDR1 is SNHLY, CDR2 FYNNEI, per germline. V was clipped by 6 bases and J by 3 bases; unmatched bases: 4. The CDR3 extends over 14 amino acids. The CDR3 sequence is CASSRQGAKETQYF. The CDR3 DNA reads TGTGCCAGCAGCAGACAGGGGGCGAAAGAGACCCAGTACTTC.

The genes are TRBV1 and TRBJ1-5; the DNA was not compared with TRBD1, the D call given in the table. TRBV1 corresponds to a pseudogene. The CDR3 spans 16 residues. Here the CDR3 DNA reads TGCACCAGCAGCCAAGATCGAGACAGGGGGCTACAGCCCCAGCATTTT. Its translation is CTSSQDRDRGLQPQHF.

The chain has TRBV7-3 and TRBJ2-1; 9 bases map to TRBD2. The CDR3 consists of 15 residues. V was pared by 6 bases and J by 1 base, with 4 bases of the junction left unmatched. Looked up from germline, CDR1 is SGHTA and CDR2 is FQGTGA. The CDR3 bases are TGTGCCAGCAGTTCAAGCGGGAGGTCCTACAATGAGCAGTTCTTC. It translates to CASSSSGRSYNEQFF.

V is TRBV4-1 and J is TRBJ1-1; D is ambiguous. The V and J ends lost 4 bases and 1 base respectively, with 10 bases between them. The CDR3 totals 14 residues. The germline gives CDR1 MGHRA, CDR2 YSYEKL. CDR3 bases: TGCGCCAGCAGCCTTGATTGGGCGAACACTGAAGCTTTCTTT. Protein: CASSLDWANTEAFF.